The 28 T cell receptor beta chains below were found in one sample sequenced in a study of cytotoxic CD8 clonotypes in ibrutinib-treated CLL (TCRdb year 2021). Library preparation used the immunoSEQ multiplex PCR assay. Sourced from immuneACCESS, this table was stored by TCRdb with only in-frame sequences that have V and J called. A share of the clones is absent; for the studies checked, an unresolved V gene accounts for under half, and the remainder has no known explanation. For this sample the table gives about 84,000 clones, of which about 86% were detected only once. The ten largest clonotypes hold under 6% of the sample. Specimen: PBMCs, collected before ibrutinib treatment. These receptors were collected from a human donor with chronic lymphocytic leukemia.

This rearrangement joins TRBV10-3 to TRBJ2-1; D is ambiguous. Per germline, CDR1 ENHRY and CDR2 SYGVKD. The CDR3 has 12 amino acids. Trimming took 2 bases from V and 7 from J, leaving 6 bases between them. CDR3 in DNA: TGTGCCATCAGTGAGCGTCTGAATGAGCAGTTCTTC. Amino acid sequence: CAISERLNEQFF.

V usage is TRBV28 and J usage is TRBJ2-6, with 11 bases lining up with TRBD1. This CDR3 has 16 residues. In germline, CDR1 is MDHEN, CDR2 SYDVKM. The J segment lost 3 bases and the V segment lost 7 bases, leaving 5 bases of the junction unmatched. This CDR3 reads CASNGQGANGANVLTF. The CDR3 nucleotides read TGTGCCAGCAATGGACAGGGGGCGAATGGGGCCAACGTCCTGACTTTC.

The CDR3: CASSTGTGRFGEQYF. CDR3 sequence (DNA): TGTGCCAGCAGTACCGGGACAGGGAGATTCGGGGAGCAGTACTTC. This chain connects TRBV6-6 to TRBJ2-7; 9 nucleotides match TRBD1. The CDR3 is 15 residues long. V lost 5 bases and J lost 7; bases outside the gene matches: 12. From germline, CDR1 is MNHNY and CDR2 SVGAGI (reference sequence).

The chain uses TRBV2 and TRBJ2-7; a possible D gene is TRBD1 (6 bases). V lost 1 base and J 4 bases, leaving 11 bases between the germline ends. The CDR3 is 14 residues long. Germline lookup yields CDR1 SNHLY and CDR2 FYNNEI. CDR3 region: CASSEGGHLYEQYF. In DNA form, the CDR3 reads TGTGCCAGCAGTGAAGGGGGACACCTATACGAGCAGTACTTC.

The chain joins TRBV7-2 to TRBJ2-4; 9 bases align to TRBD2. The CDR3 has 17 amino acids. With 5 bases clipped from V and 6 bases from J, the junction kept 14 bases outside the gene matches. The germline gives CDR1 SGHTA, CDR2 FQGNSA. As DNA, the CDR3 is TGTGCCAGCAGCCCGCGGGCGGCGGGAGGGCCCGGAAACATTCAGTACTTC. This sequence encodes CASSPRAAGGPGNIQYF. The full variable domain, with the rest looked up from reference TRBV7-2 and TRBJ2-4, is GAGVSQSPSNKVTEKGKDVELRCDPISGHTALYWYRQSLGQGLEFLIYFQGNSAPDKSGLPSDRFSAERTGGSVSTLTIQRTQQEDSAVYLCASSPRAAGGPGNIQYFGAGTRLSVL.

J is TRBJ1-1 and V is TRBV7-2, with D possibly TRBD1 on 6 matching bases. Germline values: CDR1 SGHTA, CDR2 FQGNSA. The CDR3 consists of 15 residues. Trimming took 2 bases from V and 3 from J, leaving 13 bases between them. This CDR3 reads CASSLSIGGYTEAFF. The CDR3 DNA reads as TGTGCCAGCAGCTTAAGCATAGGGGGATACACTGAAGCTTTCTTT. Together with reference TRBV7-2 and TRBJ1-1, the CDR3 gives the full variable domain: GAGVSQSPSNKVTEKGKDVELRCDPISGHTALYWYRQSLGQGLEFLIYFQGNSAPDKSGLPSDRFSAERTGGSVSTLTIQRTQQEDSAVYLCASSLSIGGYTEAFFGQGTRLTVV.

This clone was picked up many times. The J gene is TRBJ2-3, the V gene TRBV7-3; D is possibly TRBD1 or TRBD2 (5 bases each). This CDR3 contains 15 residues. CDR1 and CDR2 from the germline V gene are SGHTA and FQGTGA. Trimming took 0 bases from V and 4 from J, leaving 11 bases between them. The CDR3 bases are TGTGCCAGCAGCTTAACGTTCCGGGGACCAGATACGCAGTATTTT. Amino acids: CASSLTFRGPDTQYF.

The chain uses TRBV19 and TRBJ2-5, with a weak D call TRBD1 (6 bases). The CDR3 is made up of 14 amino acids. Germline CDR1 LNHDA, CDR2 SQIVND (reference sequence). The ends were cut back, 5 bases at V and 5 bases at J, with 15 bases in the middle. The CDR3 DNA is TGTGCCAGTAGTCCGTCGGACAGACGCGAGACCCAGTACTTC. Translated, it gives CASSPSDRRETQYF.

This chain connects TRBV6-1 to TRBJ1-5; D is ambiguous. CDR3 size: 15 residues. Germline lookup yields CDR1 MNHNS and CDR2 SASEGT. V was cut by 0 bases and J by 3 bases, with 9 bases left in between. Written as DNA, the CDR3 is TGTGCCAGCAGTGAAGCGAGCCGGTTCAATCAGCCCCAGCATTTT. As protein: CASSEASRFNQPQHF.

This chain connects TRBV5-1 to TRBJ2-4; D is possibly TRBD1 (6 bases). There are 19 residues in the CDR3. CDR1 and CDR2 from the germline V gene are SGHRS and YFSETQ. V was cut by 1 base and J by 2 bases, with 22 bases left in between. This CDR3 is CASSLLPLVRDMSKNIQYF. CDR3 sequence (DNA): TGCGCCAGCAGCTTGCTCCCATTGGTGAGGGACATGTCCAAAAACATTCAGTACTTC.

In this sample, this clone turned up a few times. The chain employs TRBV6-5 and TRBJ1-1, with no clear D. Deletions cut 3 bases from V and 5 bases from J, with 13 bases between. Germline CDR1 MNHEY, CDR2 SVGAGI. This CDR3 region has 14 residues. The CDR3 bases are TGTGCCAGCAGTTATGATAGGCTCATGACTGAAGCTTTCTTT. This codes for CASSYDRLMTEAFF.

V is TRBV11-3 and J is TRBJ1-1, with D uncertain. CDR1 and CDR2 (germline): SGHNT, YENEEA. The CDR3 consists of 12 residues. Trimming took off 3 bases at V and 11 bases at J, with 13 bases between the two ends. The CDR3 loop reads CASSFGGPSAFF. In DNA, the CDR3 is TGTGCCAGCAGCTTCGGCGGACCGAGTGCTTTCTTT.

In DNA form, the CDR3 reads TGTGCCAGCAGCTTGGTGGGACTAGAGGGTCATGAGCAGTTCTTC. Residues: CASSLVGLEGHEQFF. The V call is TRBV5-6, the J call TRBJ2-1, with TRBD2 identical over 8 bases. The CDR3 runs 15 residues. The ends lost 0 bases at V and 8 bases at J; junction bases unmatched: 7. CDR1 is SGHDT and CDR2 is YYEEEE in the germline V gene.

CDR3 in amino acids: CSASAQPEAFF. The DNA of the CDR3 is TGCAGTGCTAGCGCTCAGCCTGAAGCTTTCTTT. The chain uses TRBV20-1 and TRBJ1-1; D gene unclear. Germline V lookup: CDR1 DFQATT, CDR2 SNEGSKA (reference sequence). V was trimmed by 3 bases and J by 6 bases, leaving 8 bases between them. There are 11 residues in the CDR3.

This clone came up a few times. The chain recombines TRBV6-5 with TRBJ2-5; 8 bases are shared with TRBD1. Germline V gene sequence: CDR1 MNHEY, CDR2 SVGAGI. The V segment lost 7 bases and the J segment 5 bases; nucleotides outside the gene matches: 6. This CDR3 region has 13 residues. The CDR3 loop is CASTDRVRETQYF. The CDR3 nucleotides are TGTGCCAGCACGGACAGGGTGCGGGAGACCCAGTACTTC.

This rearrangement joins TRBV13 to TRBJ2-7; no firm D call. CDR1 is PRHDT, CDR2 FYEKMQ, per germline (reference sequence). The ends were cut back, 5 bases at V and 0 bases at J, with 14 bases in the middle. The CDR3 is made up of 15 amino acids. For the CDR3, the DNA is TGTGCCAGCAGCCACCCTAGTCGGGCCTCCTACGAGCAGTACTTC. Translated, it gives CASSHPSRASYEQYF.

The chain uses TRBV19 and TRBJ2-1; weak D call: TRBD2 (6 bases). V was clipped by 5 bases and J by 3 bases, with 20 bases between them. In germline, CDR1 is LNHDA, CDR2 SQIVND (reference sequence). The CDR3 consists of 17 residues. CDR3 sequence: CASSVPLAGSFYNEQFF. CDR3 coding DNA: TGTGCCAGTAGTGTTCCATTAGCCGGGAGTTTCTACAATGAGCAGTTCTTC.

V is TRBV28 and J is TRBJ1-2; maybe TRBD1 (6 bases). This CDR3 has 13 residues. With 9 bases removed from V and 8 bases from J, the gap between germline ends came to 19 bases. CDR1 is MDHEN and CDR2 is SYDVKM in the germline V gene. The CDR3 spells CASSGTPHAGYTF. In nucleotides, the CDR3 is TGTGCCAGTTCCGGGACACCTCATGCCGGCTACACCTTC.

The chain has TRBV7-2 and TRBJ2-7; the D call may be TRBD1 or TRBD2 (5 bases each). The germline V and J ends were trimmed by 5 bases and 2 bases, with 16 bases remaining between them. The CDR3 is 15 residues long. Looked up from germline, CDR1 is SGHTA and CDR2 is FQGNSA. Written as DNA, the CDR3 is TGTGCCAGCAGCCTCATCGGGACGGCCGCCTACGAGCAGTACTTC. Residues: CASSLIGTAAYEQYF.

V and J are TRBV7-9 and TRBJ1-5; 10 nucleotides align to TRBD1. The CDR3 length is 16 residues. Unmatched junction bases numbered 6, after V lost 5 bases and J lost 2 bases. Germline loops: CDR1 SEHNR, CDR2 FQNEAQ (reference sequence). This CDR3 is CASSTGQGGGNQPQHF. CDR3 sequence (DNA): TGTGCCAGCAGCACCGGACAGGGGGGTGGCAATCAGCCCCAGCATTTT.

This chain connects TRBV19 to TRBJ2-2; TRBD1 aligns across 8 bases. V shed 2 bases and J 4 bases; nucleotides not matched to a gene: 6. This CDR3 contains 16 residues. Germline CDR1 LNHDA, CDR2 SQIVND (reference sequence). The CDR3 loop is CASSIRAGGGTGELFF. The CDR3 DNA reads TGTGCCAGTAGTATAAGGGCAGGGGGCGGCACCGGGGAGCTGTTTTTT.

The CDR3 loop reads CASSNTVREPGADTQYF. The CDR3 DNA follows: TGCGCCAGCAGCAACACGGTGCGGGAACCAGGGGCAGATACGCAGTATTTT. The chain is built from TRBV4-3 and TRBJ2-3; either TRBD1 or TRBD2 may fit D (6 bases each). In germline, CDR1 is LGHNA, CDR2 YSLEER. V was shortened by 5 bases and J by 4 bases, with 22 bases between the two germline ends. The CDR3 has 17 amino acids.

V usage is TRBV20-1 and J usage is TRBJ2-1; D gene unclear. Germline lookup yields CDR1 DFQATT and CDR2 SNEGSKA (reference sequence). This CDR3 comprises 11 residues. Trimming shortened V by 1 base and J by 4 bases, and 2 bases separated the two germline ends. The DNA of the CDR3 is TGCAGTGCTAGAGCTTACAATGAGCAGTTCTTC. Protein sequence: CSARAYNEQFF.

This sequence joins TRBV7-9 and TRBJ1-5; 10 bases are shared with TRBD1. With V trimmed by 4 bases and J by 0 bases, 3 bases remained unmatched. From germline, CDR1 is SEHNR and CDR2 FQNEAQ (reference sequence). This CDR3 spans 16 amino acids. This chain's CDR3 is CASSSGQGGSNQPQHF. For the CDR3, the DNA is TGTGCCAGCAGCTCTGGACAGGGGGGTAGCAATCAGCCCCAGCATTTT.

This chain joins TRBV2 and TRBJ2-1, with a tentative D call TRBD1 (6 bases). Deletions cut 7 bases from V and 10 bases from J, with 17 bases between. Germline CDR1 reads SNHLY; CDR2 reads FYNNEI. This CDR3 is 13 amino acids long. CDR3 sequence (DNA): TGTGCCAGCACCCAGAGCCTTAGGGGGGAGCAGTTCTTC. Its protein product is CASTQSLRGEQFF.

V gene TRBV19 combines with J gene TRBJ2-7, with D tentatively TRBD1 (6 bases). Germline loops: CDR1 LNHDA, CDR2 SQIVND (reference sequence). This CDR3 is 13 amino acids long. Trimming stripped 3 bases from V and 2 bases from J, with 8 bases between. The chain's CDR3 is CASSMDRAYEQYF. In DNA form, the CDR3 reads TGTGCCAGTAGTATGGACAGAGCCTACGAGCAGTACTTC.

This sequence joins TRBV5-1 and TRBJ2-1, with unresolved D. CDR1 and CDR2 from the germline V gene are SGHRS and YFSETQ. This CDR3 comprises 12 residues. With 2 bases removed from V and 8 bases from J, the gap between germline ends came to 8 bases. CDR3 region: CASSFTGDEQFF. CDR3 coding DNA: TGCGCCAGCAGCTTCACCGGTGATGAGCAGTTCTTC.

The chain joins TRBV5-1 to TRBJ1-2; D possibly corresponds to TRBD1 (5 bases). The V gene lost 4 bases and the J gene lost 6 bases, with 7 bases spanning the gap. The CDR3 has 11 amino acids. Germline values: CDR1 SGHRS, CDR2 YFSETQ. CDR3 DNA: TGCGCCAGCAGCATCAGGGATGGCTACACCTTC. It codes for CASSIRDGYTF.